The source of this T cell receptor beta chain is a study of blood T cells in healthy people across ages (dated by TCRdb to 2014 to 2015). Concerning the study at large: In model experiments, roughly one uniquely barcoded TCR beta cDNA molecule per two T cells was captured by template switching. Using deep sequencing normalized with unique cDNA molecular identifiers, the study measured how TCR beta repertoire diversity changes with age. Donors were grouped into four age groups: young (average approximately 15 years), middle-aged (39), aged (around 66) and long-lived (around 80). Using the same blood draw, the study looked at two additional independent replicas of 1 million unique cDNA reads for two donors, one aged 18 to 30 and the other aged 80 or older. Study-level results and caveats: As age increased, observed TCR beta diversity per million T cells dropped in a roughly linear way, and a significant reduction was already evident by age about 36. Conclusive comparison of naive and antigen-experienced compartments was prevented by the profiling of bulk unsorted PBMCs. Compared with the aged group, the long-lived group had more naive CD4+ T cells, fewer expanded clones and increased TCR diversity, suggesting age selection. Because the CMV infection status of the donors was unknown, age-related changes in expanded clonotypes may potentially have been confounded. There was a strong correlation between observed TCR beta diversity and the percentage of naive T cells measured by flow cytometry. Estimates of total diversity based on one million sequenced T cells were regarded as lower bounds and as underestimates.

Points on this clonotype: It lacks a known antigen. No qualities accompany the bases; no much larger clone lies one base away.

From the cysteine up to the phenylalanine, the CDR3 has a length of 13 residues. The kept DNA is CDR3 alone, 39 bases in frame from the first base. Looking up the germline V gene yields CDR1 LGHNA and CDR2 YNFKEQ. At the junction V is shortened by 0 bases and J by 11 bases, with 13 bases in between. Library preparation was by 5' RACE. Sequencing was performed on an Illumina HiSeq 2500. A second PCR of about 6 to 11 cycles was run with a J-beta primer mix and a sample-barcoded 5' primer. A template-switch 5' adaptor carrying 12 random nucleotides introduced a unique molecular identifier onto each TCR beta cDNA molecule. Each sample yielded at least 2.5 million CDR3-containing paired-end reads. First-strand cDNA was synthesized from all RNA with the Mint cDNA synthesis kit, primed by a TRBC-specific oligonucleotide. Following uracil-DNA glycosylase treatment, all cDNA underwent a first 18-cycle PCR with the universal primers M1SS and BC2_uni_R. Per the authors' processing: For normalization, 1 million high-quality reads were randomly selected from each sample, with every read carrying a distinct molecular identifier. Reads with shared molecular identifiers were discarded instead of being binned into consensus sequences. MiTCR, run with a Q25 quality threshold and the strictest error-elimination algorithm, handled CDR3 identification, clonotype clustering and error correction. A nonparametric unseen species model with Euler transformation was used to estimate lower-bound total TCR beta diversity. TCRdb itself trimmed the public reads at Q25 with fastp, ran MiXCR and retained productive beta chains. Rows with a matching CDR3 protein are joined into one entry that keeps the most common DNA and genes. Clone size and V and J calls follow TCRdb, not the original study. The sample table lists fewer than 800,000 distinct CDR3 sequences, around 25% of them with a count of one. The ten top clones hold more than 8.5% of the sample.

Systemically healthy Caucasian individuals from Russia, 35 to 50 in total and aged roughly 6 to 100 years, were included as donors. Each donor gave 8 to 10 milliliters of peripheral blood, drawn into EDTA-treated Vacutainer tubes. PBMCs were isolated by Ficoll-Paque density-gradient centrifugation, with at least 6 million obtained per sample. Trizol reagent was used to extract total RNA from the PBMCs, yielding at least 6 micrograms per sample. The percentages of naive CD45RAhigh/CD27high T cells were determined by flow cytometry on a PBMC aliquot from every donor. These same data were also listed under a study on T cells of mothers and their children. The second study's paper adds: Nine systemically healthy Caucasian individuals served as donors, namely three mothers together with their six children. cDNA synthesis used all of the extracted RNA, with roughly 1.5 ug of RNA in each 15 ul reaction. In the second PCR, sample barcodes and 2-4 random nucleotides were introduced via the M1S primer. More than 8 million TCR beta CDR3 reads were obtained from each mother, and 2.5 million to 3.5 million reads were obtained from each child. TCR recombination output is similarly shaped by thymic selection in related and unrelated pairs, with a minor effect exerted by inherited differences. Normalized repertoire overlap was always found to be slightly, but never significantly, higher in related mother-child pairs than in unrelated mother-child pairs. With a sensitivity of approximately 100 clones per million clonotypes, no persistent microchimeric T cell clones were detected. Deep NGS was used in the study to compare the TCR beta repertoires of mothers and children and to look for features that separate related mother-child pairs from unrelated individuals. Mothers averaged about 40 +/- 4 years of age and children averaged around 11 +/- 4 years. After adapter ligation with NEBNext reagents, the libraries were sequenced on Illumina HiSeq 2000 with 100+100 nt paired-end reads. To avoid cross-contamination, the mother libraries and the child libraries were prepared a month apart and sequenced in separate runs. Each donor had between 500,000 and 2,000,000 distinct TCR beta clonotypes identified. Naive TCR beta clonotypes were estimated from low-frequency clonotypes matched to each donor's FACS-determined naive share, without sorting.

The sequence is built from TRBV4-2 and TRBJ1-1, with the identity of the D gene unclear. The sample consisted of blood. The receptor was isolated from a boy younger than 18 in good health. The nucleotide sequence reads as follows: TGTGCCAGCAGCCAAGATGAGGTCGTTGAGGCTTTCTTT. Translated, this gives CASSQDEVVEAFF.